This T cell receptor (beta chain) was obtained from a study of cytotoxic CD8 clonotypes in ibrutinib-treated CLL. Background on the study: The study included 11 relapsed/refractory and 15 treatment-naive patients; about 17 had IGHV unmutated disease.

Study conclusions and caveats: Sampling times differed between sustained-remission and progressing patients.

The intended depth for sequencing was 1 in 200,000 to 1 in 1 million T cells. Clones were read by immunoSEQ multiplex PCR, and TCRdb kept only the in-frame ones, dropping some. The sample yields 120,000 to 150,000 clones, 85% to 95% seen once. With 5 bases removed from V and 10 bases from J, the gap between germline ends came to 12 bases. Germline CDR1 reads SQVTM; CDR2 reads ANQGSEA. CDR3 length: 11 amino acids. Concerning this clone itself: Its target is not known.

The chain uses TRBV29-1 and TRBJ2-1, with D maybe TRBD2 (6 bases). Specimen: PBMCs, collected after 12 months of ibrutinib treatment. This TCR was sampled from a human donor with chronic lymphocytic leukemia. CDR3 loop: CSVTLATEQFF. The CDR3 region has the DNA TGCAGCGTTACCCTAGCGACCGAGCAGTTCTTC.